The rows below give T cell receptor beta chains drawn from one sample of a study of blood T cell repertoires in COVID-19. This table comes from immunoSEQ multiplex PCR, and its TCRdb copy is limited to in-frame clones, with some not included. The sample has some 270,000 clones, roughly 86% seen once. The sample taken for sequencing was PBMCs or T cells enriched from blood (not recorded which). The receptor source for this set is a woman aged 55-69 years who had recovered from COVID-19. The CDR3 runs from the conserved cysteine through the conserved F or W. The D gene is left open where the match is weak. For some rows the clone size is stated as once, few or many, or as a class when expanded; others skip it.

>TRBD1|TRBV23-1|TRBJ1-5|once
TGCGCCAGCAGTCAATCTATGAGACAGGGGAAAGGTCGCAATCAGCCCCAGCATTTT
CASSQSMRQGKGRNQPQHF
>.|TRBV6-6|TRBJ1-5|.
TGTGCCAGCAGCGGGATCGAGGGTCAGCCCCAGCATTTT
CASSGIEGQPQHF
>.|TRBV7-2|TRBJ2-7|.
TGTGCCAGCAGCTTAGCGACAGGGGAGGGGAGCCCCTACGAGCAGTACTTC
CASSLATGEGSPYEQYF
>TRBD2|TRBV30|TRBJ2-7|.
TGTGCCTGGAGCGTAGCGGGAGAAGGCGACGAGCAGTACTTC
CAWSVAGEGDEQYF
>TRBD1|TRBV6-5|TRBJ2-7|.
TGTGCCAGCAGTTACGGGACAGGGGGCGAGCAGTACTTC
CASSYGTGGEQYF
>TRBD1|TRBV18|TRBJ2-3|once
TGTGCCAGCTCACCAATGGCAGGGGGCCTGGGAACAGATACGCAGTATTTT
CASSPMAGGLGTDTQYF
>TRBD2|TRBV5-1|TRBJ2-5|.
TGCGCCAGCAGCTTGGCGGCTAGCGGGCGGGAAGAGACCCAGTACTTC
CASSLAASGREETQYF
>.|TRBV7-3|TRBJ2-2|.
.
CASSFGPGGNTGELFF
>TRBD1|TRBV19|TRBJ2-1|.
TGTGCCAGTACCTCCACGACAGGGGGCGTCTACAATGAGCAGTTCTTC
CASTSTTGGVYNEQFF
>.|TRBV25-1|TRBJ1-2|.
TGTGCCAGCAGTTACCGAGGGAACCATGGCTACACCTTC
CASSYRGNHGYTF
>.|TRBV30|TRBJ1-1|.
TGTGCCTGGAGTGTACCCGGGGGGGAGGCTTTCTTT
CAWSVPGGEAFF
>TRBD1|TRBV5-1|TRBJ1-1|few
TGCGCCAGCAGCTTGGAAACAGGGGGTAGAACTGAAGCTTTCTTT
CASSLETGGRTEAFF
>TRBD1|TRBV19|TRBJ1-6|few
TGTGCCAGTAGTGGGACAGGGTTTTCACCCCTCCACTTT
CASSGTGFSPLHF
>TRBD1|TRBV28|TRBJ2-5|.
TGTGCCAGCAGTTTCACAGGGGGCCAACAGACCCAGTACTTC
CASSFTGGQQTQYF
>TRBD2|TRBV5-4|TRBJ2-2|.
TGTGCCAGCAGCAACGGGACTAGCCGTCTTGGGGAGCTGTTTTTT
CASSNGTSRLGELFF
>.|TRBV7-9|TRBJ2-2|.
TGTGCCAGCAGTCCCAGGGCCGGGGAGCTGTTTTTT
CASSPRAGELFF